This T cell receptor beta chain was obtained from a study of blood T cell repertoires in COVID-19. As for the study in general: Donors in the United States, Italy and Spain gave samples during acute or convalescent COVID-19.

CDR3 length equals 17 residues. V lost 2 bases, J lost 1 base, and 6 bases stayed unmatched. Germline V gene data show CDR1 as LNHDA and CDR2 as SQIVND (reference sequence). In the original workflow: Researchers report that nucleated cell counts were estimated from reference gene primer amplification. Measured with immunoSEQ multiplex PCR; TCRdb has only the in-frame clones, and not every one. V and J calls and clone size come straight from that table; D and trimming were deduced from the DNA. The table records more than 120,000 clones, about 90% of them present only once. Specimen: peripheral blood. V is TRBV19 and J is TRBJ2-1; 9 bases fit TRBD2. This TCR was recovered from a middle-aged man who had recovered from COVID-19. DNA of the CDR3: TGTGCCAGTAGTATAAGAGCGGGGGGACTGTCCTACAATGAGCAGTTCTTC. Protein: CASSIRAGGLSYNEQFF.